This T cell receptor beta chain was profiled in a study of long-term antiretroviral therapy in people with HIV. Version v3.0 of the immunoSEQ assay ran at survey level. The table came from immunoSEQ multiplex PCR; TCRdb's copy has only in-frame clones and leaves some out. The repertoire holds some 31,000 clones, with 65% to 85% as singletons. Study-level findings and limits: Nothing was known about ART adherence, viral resistance or changes in therapy. CDR3 lengths in HIV samples spanned a narrower range than controls. ART was followed by higher diversity that remained below transplant donor controls. Pre-ART expanded clones dominated the repertoire at every time point.

Per the germline V gene, CDR1 is SGHAT and CDR2 is FQNNGV. The CDR3 loop spans 15 amino acids. Trimming took 0 bases from V and 7 from J; bases not matched to a gene: 4. Remarks on this clone: Its antigen is not known.

V and J are TRBV11-2 and TRBJ1-4, with 8 bases fitting TRBD1. The TCR originated in a woman between 50 and 59 years old with HIV. The sequencing used unsorted PBMCs, collected 3.1 years after starting antiretroviral therapy. The CDR3 DNA sequence: TGTGCCAGCAGCTTAGAGGACAGGGTTCTTGAAAAACTGTTTTTT. Encoded protein: CASSLEDRVLEKLFF.